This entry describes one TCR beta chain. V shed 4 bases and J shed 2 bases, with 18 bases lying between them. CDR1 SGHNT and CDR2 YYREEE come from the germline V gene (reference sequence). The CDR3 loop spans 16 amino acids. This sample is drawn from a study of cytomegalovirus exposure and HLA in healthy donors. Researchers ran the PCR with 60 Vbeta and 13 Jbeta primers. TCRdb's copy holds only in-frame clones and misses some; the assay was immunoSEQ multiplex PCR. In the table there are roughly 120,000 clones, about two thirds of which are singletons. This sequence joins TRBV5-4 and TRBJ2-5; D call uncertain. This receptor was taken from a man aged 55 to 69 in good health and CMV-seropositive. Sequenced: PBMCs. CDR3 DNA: TGTGCCAGCAGCGCGTACCCAACCGACTCACAAGAGACCCAGTACTTC. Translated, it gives CASSAYPTDSQETQYF.